This TCR beta chain comes out of a study of CD8+ T cells in alopecia areata. This clone turned up a few times. RNA was extracted and reverse transcribed into cDNA as the sequencing template. Repertoires were generated with immunoSEQ multiplex PCR, while TCRdb's copy carries only in-frame clones and drops some. There are fewer than 100,000 clones in the sample; 35% to 45% occur only once, and approximately 0.79% lies in the top ten. Germline lookup yields CDR1 SGHRS and CDR2 YFSETQ. The CDR3 runs 17 residues. V lost 0 bases and J lost 2, with 16 bases in between. This sequence was found in a human donor with alopecia areata. The gene calls are TRBV5-1 and TRBJ2-3; D is undetermined. Sample: CD4+ T cells sorted from blood. CDR3 coding DNA: TGCGCCAGCAGCTTGGGGATTCAGACCTGGGCCACAGATACGCAGTATTTT. Its protein is CASSLGIQTWATDTQYF.